This TCR beta chain appears in the sequencing data of a study of blood T cell repertoires in COVID-19. This CDR3 has 13 amino acids. Looked up from germline, CDR1 is SGHRS and CDR2 is YFSETQ. Trimming pared 0 bases from V and 7 bases from J, leaving 7 bases between. The cohort comprised adults aged about 18 to 89 years residing in about two dozen US areas. Method: immunoSEQ multiplex PCR; TCRdb's copy keeps in-frame clones and lacks some. The data hold over 350,000 clones, with around nine tenths observed a single time. The rearrangement joins TRBV5-1 to TRBJ1-4; D unresolved. Sequenced input: PBMCs or T cells enriched from blood (not recorded which). The receptor was isolated from a woman aged 45-65 years who had recovered from COVID-19. The CDR3 is CASSLVTGEKLFF. Here the CDR3 DNA reads TGCGCCAGCAGCTTGGTCACGGGTGAAAAACTGTTTTTT.